A single sample gave rise to the 27 T cell receptor beta chains below, sequenced in a study of early T cells in non-severe SARS-CoV-2 infection. A single record per CDR3 protein comes from TCRdb applying MiXCR to the 5' RACE reads. The table lists approximately 97,000 distinct CDR3 sequences, around 13% of them singletons. The sample consisted of whole blood. The receptors stem from an adult who was a healthcare worker with PCR-confirmed SARS-CoV-2 infection or an uninfected control (not recorded which).

The sample holds many counts of this clonotype. The CDR3 loop reads CASSAPIGRAVYEQYF. In DNA form, the CDR3 reads TGTGCCAGCAGCGCTCCGATCGGGAGGGCCGTGTACGAGCAGTACTTC. The chain employs TRBV7-9 and TRBJ2-7; TRBD2 aligns across 8 bases. Germline V gene data show CDR1 as SEHNR and CDR2 as FQNEAQ (reference sequence). Trimming removed 5 bases from V and 4 bases from J; junction bases left unmatched: 13. The CDR3 has 16 amino acids.

This clonotype was seen many times. The chain couples TRBV30 to TRBJ2-7; unclear D gene. The CDR3 contains 12 residues. Germline values: CDR1 GTSNPN, CDR2 SVGIG (reference sequence). Between the trimmed V and J ends, which lost 0 bases and 3 bases, there was a span of 6 bases. CDR3 sequence reads: CAWSVGSYEQYF. DNA of the CDR3: TGTGCCTGGAGTGTTGGTAGCTACGAGCAGTACTTC.

As to this clonotype: A much bigger clone sits one base away, suggesting this may be a read error. The chain links TRBV5-5 to TRBJ2-1; D not resolved. Germline CDR1 SGHKS, CDR2 YYEKEE (reference sequence). CDR3 length equals 16 residues. V lost 4 bases to trimming and J lost 7 bases, with 21 bases between them. CDR3 region: CASSMDGSASANEQFF. In DNA form, the CDR3 reads TGTGCCAGCAGCATGGATGGGTCAGCCAGTGCTAATGAGCAGTTCTTC.

This clonotype was counted only a few times. The chain couples TRBV27 to TRBJ2-1, with no clear D. The CDR3 is 13 amino acids. Trimming took off 3 bases at V and 2 bases at J, with 5 bases between the two ends. CDR1 is MNHEY and CDR2 is SMNVEV in the germline V gene (reference sequence). The CDR3 spells CASSLWAYNEQFF. The CDR3, as DNA: TGTGCCAGCAGTTTGTGGGCCTACAATGAGCAGTTCTTC.

The chain uses TRBV10-3 and TRBJ1-6; TRBD1 agrees at 11 bases. This CDR3 comprises 15 residues. Trimming cost V 6 bases and J 10 bases; bases outside gene matches: 8. Germline V CDR1 and CDR2: ENHRY, SYGVKD. The DNA of the CDR3 is TGTGCCATCAGGAGGGACAGGGGGACCTTCTCACCCCTCCACTTT. It specifies CAIRRDRGTFSPLHF.

This clonotype has just a few counts. This chain connects TRBV2 to TRBJ2-3, with 7 bases identical to TRBD2. Germline V gene lookup returns CDR1 SNHLY and CDR2 FYNNEI. V dropped 8 bases and J dropped 0; count of bases not matched to a gene: 5. CDR3 length equals 14 residues. The CDR3 DNA follows: TGTGCCAGCGCGGGACTAACTAGCACAGATACGCAGTATTTT. Translated, it gives CASAGLTSTDTQYF.

The chain is built from TRBV7-2 and TRBJ2-1, with D unclear. Germline V gene sequence: CDR1 SGHTA, CDR2 FQGNSA. This CDR3 region has 13 residues. Trimming pared 4 bases from V and 10 bases from J, leaving 14 bases between. CDR3 sequence reads: CASSWDGAEEQFF. The CDR3 DNA follows: TGTGCCAGCAGCTGGGATGGCGCTGAGGAGCAGTTCTTC.

The rearrangement uses TRBV10-3 and TRBJ1-2; no clear D. The CDR3 covers 11 residues. Trimming removed 11 bases from V and 7 bases from J, with 14 bases in between. Germline lookup yields CDR1 ENHRY and CDR2 SYGVKD. This chain's CDR3 is CAPHAQCGYTF. The CDR3 DNA is TGTGCCCCCCACGCCCAGTGTGGCTACACCTTC.

This clonotype was detected many times. The J gene is TRBJ2-7, the V gene TRBV11-2, with unresolved D. This CDR3 is 13 amino acids long. CDR1 SGHAT and CDR2 FQNNGV come from the germline V gene. Trimming stripped 4 bases from V and 8 bases from J, with 15 bases between. The CDR3 DNA sequence: TGTGCCAGCAGCTCCACGGCGGCTCGGAAGCAGTACTTC. As protein: CASSSTAARKQYF.

This chain joins TRBV28 and TRBJ2-1; no reliable D call. The CDR3 spans 15 residues. Germline-derived CDR1 and CDR2 are MDHEN and SYDVKM. V was pared by 6 bases and J by 5 bases, with 17 bases between. This chain's CDR3 is CASSSPSLGNNEQFF. In nucleotides, the CDR3 is TGTGCCAGCAGCTCACCGAGTCTAGGGAACAATGAGCAGTTCTTC.

This clonotype appeared a few times. This sequence joins TRBV5-1 and TRBJ1-6; D gene uncertain. The V end was cut by 4 bases, the J end by 7 bases, with 15 bases between. The CDR3 is 15 amino acids. Per the germline V gene, CDR1 is SGHRS and CDR2 is YFSETQ. CDR3 sequence reads: CASSVSLDPNSPLHF. The DNA for the CDR3 is TGCGCCAGCAGCGTGTCCCTGGACCCGAATTCACCCCTCCACTTT.

This clonotype was recorded at least ten times. The chain recombines TRBV5-6 with TRBJ2-2; perhaps TRBD1 as D (5 bases). This CDR3 comprises 16 residues. Deletions cut 0 bases from V and 1 base from J, with 10 bases between. In germline, CDR1 is SGHDT, CDR2 YYEEEE. The CDR3 region is CASSLGLTGNTGELFF. For the CDR3, the DNA is TGTGCCAGCAGCTTGGGACTTACAGGGAACACCGGGGAGCTGTTTTTT.

Remarks on this clonotype: One end of the junction fails to match germline, which may point to a read error. The chain joins TRBV10-2 to TRBJ2-7; no clear D gene. CDR3 length equals 14 residues. Germline CDR1 is WSHSY and CDR2 is SAAADI. This CDR3 is CASSESWGPYVQYF. Here the CDR3 DNA reads TGCGCCAGCAGTGAGTCGTGGGGTCCCTACGTGCAGTACTTC.

This clonotype was recorded many times. The gene calls are TRBV6-5 and TRBJ1-2; D might be TRBD1 (6 bases). The germline V gene encodes CDR1 MNHEY and CDR2 SVGAGI. The CDR3 is made up of 16 amino acids. V was clipped by 6 bases and J by 4 bases, with 21 bases between them. The CDR3 DNA is TGTGCCAGCAGCCCTTTAACCTGGACAGCCACCTATGGCTACACCTTC. It translates to CASSPLTWTATYGYTF.

The chain has TRBV30 and TRBJ2-5; D may match TRBD1 or TRBD2 (6 bases each). V lost 3 bases and J lost 5, with 19 bases in between. Germline V gene data show CDR1 as GTSNPN and CDR2 as SVGIG (reference sequence). The CDR3 totals 15 residues. This CDR3 is CAWSQGGLALETQYF. The CDR3, as DNA: TGTGCCTGGAGCCAAGGGGGGCTAGCTTTGGAGACCCAGTACTTC.

The chain employs TRBV7-9 and TRBJ2-3; D might be TRBD2 (6 bases). This CDR3 comprises 16 residues. The germline V gene encodes CDR1 SEHNR and CDR2 FQNEAQ (reference sequence). V lost 5 bases and J 6 bases, leaving 21 bases between the germline ends. CDR3 coding DNA: TGTGCCAGCAGCCTAGGGACTTCCATTCAGTCCGATACGCAGTATTTT. It is translated as CASSLGTSIQSDTQYF.

This clonotype was seen at least ten times. This sequence joins TRBV7-2 and TRBJ2-5, with a weak D call TRBD2 (6 bases). Germline loops: CDR1 SGHTA, CDR2 FQGNSA. The CDR3 length is 16 residues. Trimming took 5 bases from V and 7 from J, leaving 23 bases between them. The CDR3 DNA reads as TGTGCCAGCAGCATTTACAGGAGGGCGGGATTTACGACCCAGTACTTC. Protein product: CASSIYRRAGFTTQYF. Drawing the rest from reference TRBV7-2 and TRBJ2-5, the complete variable domain is GAGVSQSPSNKVTEKGKDVELRCDPISGHTALYWYRQSLGQGLEFLIYFQGNSAPDKSGLPSDRFSAERTGGSVSTLTIQRTQQEDSAVYLCASSIYRRAGFTTQYFGPGTRLLVL.

The sample holds a few counts of this clonotype. This chain uses TRBV7-9 with TRBJ2-1, with 14 bases aligning to TRBD2. CDR1 is SEHNR and CDR2 is FQNEAQ in the germline V gene (reference sequence). The CDR3 length is 16 residues. Trimming took 5 bases from V and 6 from J; bases not matched to a gene: 6. The CDR3 sequence: CASSPTSGRDPNEQFF. CDR3 in DNA: TGTGCCAGCAGCCCGACTAGCGGGAGGGACCCCAATGAGCAGTTCTTC.

This clonotype appeared a few times. The rearrangement uses TRBV28 and TRBJ2-7; a weak D match, TRBD1 (6 bases). The CDR3 covers 18 residues. Germline values: CDR1 MDHEN, CDR2 SYDVKM. V was trimmed by 0 bases and J by 6 bases, leaving 24 bases between them. CDR3 DNA sequence: TGTGCCAGCAGTTTATGGTTGGCAGGGGACGCCCCTAAGGGCGAGCAGTACTTC. Translated, it gives CASSLWLAGDAPKGEQYF.

This clonotype has more than one count but fewer than ten. The genes are TRBV29-1 and TRBJ2-1; 11 bases are a match to TRBD1. V lost 5 bases to trimming and J lost 8 bases; unmatched junction nucleotides: 2. The germline gives CDR1 SQVTM, CDR2 ANQGSEA. There are 12 residues in the CDR3. The CDR3 DNA sequence: TGCAGCGTTCGGGACAGGGGGGATGAGCAGTTCTTC. It is translated as CSVRDRGDEQFF.

The chain couples TRBV29-1 to TRBJ1-1; D unclear. The germline gives CDR1 SQVTM, CDR2 ANQGSEA. CDR3 length: 14 residues. Trimming removed 5 bases at V and 4 bases at J, with 17 bases between. The CDR3 here is CSVFLRQAPTEAFF. CDR3 DNA sequence: TGCAGCGTTTTTCTTAGGCAGGCCCCCACTGAAGCTTTCTTT. Variable domain in full (rest from reference TRBV29-1 and TRBJ1-1): SAVISQKPSRDICQRGTSLTIQCQVDSQVTMMFWYRQQPGQSLTLIATANQGSEATYESGFVIDKFPISRPNLTFSTLTVSNMSPEDSSIYLCSVFLRQAPTEAFFGQGTRLTVV.

This chain uses TRBV7-6 with TRBJ2-2; 7 bases match TRBD2. Germline V gives CDR1 SGHVS, CDR2 FNYEAQ. The CDR3 is made up of 16 amino acids. J gave up 1 base and V 1 base, and 3 bases lay outside the gene matches. The CDR3 sequence is CASSLGLAENTGELFF. In nucleotides, the CDR3 is TGTGCCAGCAGCTTAGGGCTAGCGGAGAACACCGGGGAGCTGTTTTTT.

This clonotype was seen ten or more times. This chain uses TRBV3-1 with TRBJ2-7, with D maybe TRBD1 (5 bases). The CDR3 is 16 amino acids. The V end was cut by 0 bases, the J end by 3 bases, with 15 bases between. Germline CDR1 reads LGHDT; CDR2 reads YNNKEL (reference sequence). The CDR3 region is CASSQDKGMADYEQYF. CDR3 nucleotide sequence: TGTGCCAGCAGCCAAGACAAGGGGATGGCAGACTACGAGCAGTACTTC.

This clonotype has only a few counts. The genes are TRBV6-6 and TRBJ2-7; 9 nucleotides match TRBD1. This CDR3 contains 14 residues. Trimming at V came to 4 bases and at J to 5 bases, leaving 6 bases not matched to a gene. CDR1 is MNHNY and CDR2 is SVGAGI in the germline V gene (reference sequence). The CDR3: CASSLGQGEDEQYF. CDR3 DNA: TGTGCCAGCAGTTTGGGACAGGGAGAGGACGAGCAGTACTTC.

In this sample, this clonotype turned up many times. The CDR3 coding sequence is TGTGCCAGCAGCCCCCGACAAACTCCGGCCACAGATACGCAGTATTTT. Its translation is CASSPRQTPATDTQYF. The genes are TRBV28 and TRBJ2-3; D remains unclear. V shed 6 bases and J shed 2 bases, with 18 bases lying between them. The CDR3 has 16 residues. Germline V gene data show CDR1 as MDHEN and CDR2 as SYDVKM.

The rearrangement joins TRBV7-3 to TRBJ2-3; D perhaps matches TRBD1 (6 bases). CDR3 size: 14 residues. The germline gives CDR1 SGHTA, CDR2 FQGTGA. V was clipped by 6 bases and J by 3 bases, with 13 bases between them. CDR3 loop: CASSTGIRTDTQYF. CDR3 sequence (DNA): TGTGCCAGCAGTACAGGGATTCGGACAGATACGCAGTATTTT. Supplemented by reference TRBV7-3 and TRBJ2-3, the full variable domain reads GAGVSQTPSNKVTEKGKYVELRCDPISGHTALYWYRQSLGQGPEFLIYFQGTGAADDSGLPNDRFFAVRPEGSVSTLKIQRTERGDSAVYLCASSTGIRTDTQYFGPGTRLTVL.

This clonotype was recorded many times. V usage is TRBV5-1 and J usage is TRBJ1-4, with D unresolved. The CDR3 extends over 17 amino acids. In germline, CDR1 is SGHRS, CDR2 YFSETQ. Trimming took off 2 bases at V and 8 bases at J, with 22 bases between the two ends. In DNA form, the CDR3 reads TGCGCCAGCAGCTTAAGTGTCGGCAAAACCAGCGGAGAAAAACTGTTTTTT. Amino acids: CASSLSVGKTSGEKLFF.